This is a list of T cell receptor beta chains from one sample in a study of Ad26.COV2.S vaccination and SARS-CoV-2 variants. The assay was immunoSEQ multiplex PCR, and TCRdb's table has in-frame clones only and misses some. The top ten hold approximately 1.7% of the sample, which has 450,000 to 550,000 clones, approximately 90% seen once. Sequenced material: peripheral blood, taken in a trial of Ad26.COV2.S vaccine versus placebo. Source of these receptors: a person aged 18-65 years who received the Ad26.COV2.S COVID-19 vaccine or a placebo. Each CDR3 is given with its conserved first and last residue. Fields, in order: CDR3 length, D gene, V gene, clone size, J gene, CDR3 protein, CDR3 DNA. D genes are given only for firm matches. For some rows the clone size is stated as once, few or many, or as a class when expanded; others skip it.

15	.	TRBV18	.	TRBJ1-6	CASSPPGQGHSPLHF	TGTGCCAGCTCACCACCGGGCCAGGGACATTCACCCCTCCACTTT
15	.	TRBV4-2	few	TRBJ2-7	CASSQDQSDSYEQYF	TGTGCCAGCAGCCAAGATCAGAGTGACTCCTACGAGCAGTACTTC
11	.	TRBV6-5	.	TRBJ1-1	CASSYVAEAFF	TGTGCCAGCAGTTATGTCGCTGAAGCTTTCTTT
16	TRBD1	TRBV30	.	TRBJ1-5	CAPRGVATESNQPQHF	TGTGCCCCCAGGGGGGTGGCGACTGAGAGCAATCAGCCCCAGCATTTT
14	.	TRBV19	.	TRBJ1-1	CASSSRAMNTEAFF	TGTGCCAGTAGTAGCCGGGCTATGAACACTGAAGCTTTCTTT
13	TRBD1	TRBV6-5	.	TRBJ2-1	CASSYLKTGREFF	TGTGCCAGCAGTTACTTAAAGACAGGGCGGGAGTTCTTC
13	.	TRBV28	.	TRBJ1-2	CASSTGNGYGYTF	TGTGCCAGCAGTACAGGGAATGGGTATGGCTACACCTTC
14	TRBD1	TRBV5-4	.	TRBJ1-2	CASSVGQGTYGYTF	TGTGCCAGCAGCGTAGGACAGGGGACCTATGGCTACACCTTC
15	TRBD1	TRBV19	.	TRBJ1-4	CASSWNRDSPEKLFF	TGTGCCAGTAGTTGGAACCGGGACAGCCCAGAAAAACTGTTTTTT
12	.	TRBV3-1/TRBV3-2	.	TRBJ2-5	CASSQEMETQYF	TGTGCCAGCAGCCAAGAAATGGAGACCCAGTACTTC
14	TRBD2	TRBV5-1	.	TRBJ2-7	CASSLLADSYEQYF	TGCGCCAGCAGCTTACTAGCGGACTCCTACGAGCAGTACTTC
11	.	TRBV28	.	TRBJ1-3	CASRNSNTIYF	TGTGCCAGCAGGAACTCCAACACCATATATTTT
15	TRBD1	TRBV19	.	TRBJ1-6	CASRGQGADNSPLHF	TGTGCCAGTAGAGGACAGGGGGCTGACAATTCACCCCTCCACTTT
13	.	TRBV30	.	TRBJ1-4	CAWSSQIGEKLFF	TGTGCCTGGAGTTCGCAAATTGGCGAAAAACTGTTTTTT
17	.	TRBV9	.	TRBJ1-1	CASSVGRGKGTNTEAFF	TGTGCCAGCAGCGTAGGCAGGGGTAAAGGGACTAACACTGAAGCTTTCTTT
15	.	TRBV11-2	.	TRBJ2-5	CASSSWGEGVQTQYF	TGTGCCAGCAGCTCATGGGGGGAGGGGGTGCAGACCCAGTACTTC
17	TRBD1	TRBV19	.	TRBJ2-7	CASSIGRGQRAAYEQYF	TGTGCCAGTAGTATAGGACGGGGACAGCGTGCCGCCTACGAGCAGTACTTC
13	.	TRBV12-3/TRBV12-4	.	TRBJ2-5	CATSDIALETQYF	TGTGCCACCTCCGACATAGCCCTAGAGACCCAGTACTTC
13	.	TRBV14	.	TRBJ2-3	CASSQRVGDTQYF	TGTGCCAGCAGCCAGCGAGTGGGAGATACGCAGTATTTT
15	.	TRBV5-1	once	TRBJ1-6	CASSLGTVYNSPLHF	TGCGCCAGCAGCTTAGGGACTGTCTATAATTCACCCCTCCACTTT
15	TRBD1	TRBV5-4	.	TRBJ2-5	CASSAGTVEQETQYF	TGTGCCAGCAGCGCCGGGACAGTTGAACAAGAGACCCAGTACTTC
14	.	TRBV28	.	TRBJ1-5	CASSSDIRSQPQHF	TGTGCCAGCAGTTCCGACATTCGAAGTCAGCCCCAGCATTTT
14	TRBD1	TRBV19	.	TRBJ1-2	CASSSWTGPYGYTF	TGTGCCAGTAGTTCATGGACAGGACCCTATGGCTACACCTTC
12	.	TRBV28	.	TRBJ2-2	CASSLPAGELFF	TGTGCCAGCAGTTTACCCGCCGGGGAGCTGTTTTTT
15	.	TRBV21-1	.	TRBJ1-5	CASSTEGNSNQPQHF	TGTGCCAGCAGCACTGAGGGCAATAGCAATCAGCCCCAGCATTTT
15	.	TRBV29-1	once	TRBJ2-3	CSVEVSRATSDTQYF	TGCAGCGTTGAAGTCAGCAGGGCCACCTCAGATACGCAGTATTTT
14	TRBD2	TRBV29-1	.	TRBJ2-5	CSVSPGLAGETQYF	TGCAGCGTTTCCCCGGGACTAGCGGGTGAGACCCAGTACTTC
13	.	TRBV5-5	once	TRBJ1-2	CASSTTQSYGYTF	TGTGCCAGCAGCACTACACAATCCTATGGCTACACCTTC
14	.	TRBV6-5	.	TRBJ1-6	CAVRGPGYNSPLHF	TGTGCCGTACGGGGGCCAGGCTATAATTCACCCCTCCACTTT
16	TRBD2	TRBV5-1	.	TRBJ2-7	CASSLAITSGFYEQYF	TGCGCCAGCAGCTTGGCAATTACTAGCGGTTTCTACGAGCAGTACTTC
13	TRBD1	TRBV19	.	TRBJ1-4	CASNKGARDKLFF	TGTGCCAGTAATAAGGGGGCGAGGGATAAGCTGTTTTTT
12	.	TRBV18	.	TRBJ2-5	CASSYRLETQYF	TGTGCCAGCTCATACAGGTTGGAGACCCAGTACTTC
14	.	TRBV27	.	TRBJ1-2	CASSPRLWDDGYTF	TGTGCCAGCAGTCCCCGACTTTGGGACGATGGCTACACCTTC
14	TRBD1	TRBV27	.	TRBJ1-2	CASKPQGDNYGYTF	TGTGCCAGCAAGCCACAGGGGGACAACTATGGCTACACCTTC
18	.	TRBV5-8	.	TRBJ2-3	CASRLGAARAFSTDTQYF	TGTGCCAGCAGATTGGGGGCGGCCAGAGCATTTTCCACAGATACGCAGTATTTT
14	.	TRBV27	.	TRBJ1-2	CASSLSGALYGYTF	TGTGCCAGCAGTTTATCCGGGGCCCTATATGGCTACACCTTC
19	.	TRBV9	.	TRBJ1-2	CASSGRRSKGWGFPYGYTF	TGTGCCAGCAGCGGTAGGAGATCGAAGGGATGGGGGTTTCCTTATGGCTACACCTTC
14	.	TRBV2	.	TRBJ2-7	CASTPRRGEHEQYF	TGTGCCAGCACCCCCCGAAGGGGGGAACACGAGCAGTACTTC
14	.	TRBV14	.	TRBJ2-7	CASSPLGVSYEQYF	TGTGCCAGCAGCCCCCTCGGGGTTTCCTACGAGCAGTACTTC
12	.	TRBV19	.	TRBJ2-7	CASSIGPGEQYF	TGTGCCAGTAGTATAGGGCCTGGGGAGCAGTACTTC
14	.	TRBV10-2	.	TRBJ1-5	CASSVRGGNQPQHF	TGCGCCAGCAGTGTCAGGGGAGGTAATCAGCCCCAGCATTTT
12	.	TRBV6-6	.	TRBJ2-7	CASSPRDYEQYF	TGTGCCAGCAGTCCCAGGGACTACGAGCAGTACTTC
14	.	TRBV6-1	.	TRBJ2-7	CASSDRFSLVEQYF	TGTGCCAGCAGTGACCGATTTAGCCTCGTGGAGCAGTACTTC
16	TRBD2	TRBV28	.	TRBJ2-7	CASSLKAGAVTYEQYF	TGTGCCAGCAGCCTTAAAGCGGGGGCCGTAACTTACGAGCAGTACTTC